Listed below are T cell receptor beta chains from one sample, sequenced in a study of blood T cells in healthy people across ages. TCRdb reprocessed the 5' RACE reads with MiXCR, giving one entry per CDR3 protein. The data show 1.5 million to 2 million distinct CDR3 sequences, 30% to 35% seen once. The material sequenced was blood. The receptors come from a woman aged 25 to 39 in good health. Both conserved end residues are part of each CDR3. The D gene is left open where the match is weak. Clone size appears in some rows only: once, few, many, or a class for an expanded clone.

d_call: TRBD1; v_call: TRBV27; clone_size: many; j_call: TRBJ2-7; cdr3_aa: CASSLKGQGYYEQYF; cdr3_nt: TGTGCCAGCAGTTTAAAGGGACAGGGGTACTACGAGCAGTACTTC
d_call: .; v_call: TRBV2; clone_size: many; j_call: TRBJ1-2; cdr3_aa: CASSEGSYGYTF; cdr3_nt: TGTGCCAGCAGTGAGGGGTCCTATGGCTACACCTTC
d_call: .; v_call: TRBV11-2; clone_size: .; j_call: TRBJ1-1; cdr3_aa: CASSDGPKNTEAFF; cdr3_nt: TGTGCCAGCAGCGACGGGCCGAAGAACACTGAAGCTTTCTTT
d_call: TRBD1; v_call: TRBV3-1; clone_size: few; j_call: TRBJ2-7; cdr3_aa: CASSQEDNRAGGGEQYF; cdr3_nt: TGTGCCAGCAGCCAAGAAGATAACCGGGCAGGGGGTGGCGAGCAGTACTTC
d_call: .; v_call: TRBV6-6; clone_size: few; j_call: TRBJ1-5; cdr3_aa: CASKTGWDTNQPQHF; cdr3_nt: TGTGCCAGCAAAACGGGGTGGGACACCAATCAGCCCCAGCATTTT
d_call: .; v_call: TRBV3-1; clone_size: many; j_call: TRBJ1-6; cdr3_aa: CASTGHVNSPLHF; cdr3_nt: TGTGCCAGCACGGGACATGTCAACTCACCCCTCCACTTT
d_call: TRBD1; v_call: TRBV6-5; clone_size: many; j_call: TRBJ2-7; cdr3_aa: CASSAPGQGAYEQYF; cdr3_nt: TGTGCCAGCAGCGCCCCGGGACAGGGGGCTTACGAGCAGTACTTC
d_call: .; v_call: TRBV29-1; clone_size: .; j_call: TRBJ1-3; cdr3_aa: CSVGQASGNTIYF; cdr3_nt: TGCAGCGTTGGGCAGGCCTCTGGAAACACCATATATTTT
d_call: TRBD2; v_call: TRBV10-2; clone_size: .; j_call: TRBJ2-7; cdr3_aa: CASSPPSSGGAYEQYF; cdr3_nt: TGCGCCAGCAGCCCACCCTCTAGCGGGGGTGCCTACGAGCAGTACTTC
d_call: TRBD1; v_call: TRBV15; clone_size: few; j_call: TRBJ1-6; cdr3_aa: CATRDRYNSPLHF; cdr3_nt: TGTGCCACAAGGGACAGATATAATTCACCCCTCCACTTT
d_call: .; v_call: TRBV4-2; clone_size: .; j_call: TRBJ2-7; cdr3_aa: CASSQEGEQSPYEQYF; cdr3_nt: TGTGCCAGCAGCCAAGAAGGAGAACAGAGTCCCTACGAGCAGTACTTC
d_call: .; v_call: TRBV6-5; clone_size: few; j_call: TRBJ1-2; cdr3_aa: CASSLRERGGYGYTF; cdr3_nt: TGTGCCAGCAGCCTAAGGGAGAGGGGAGGCTATGGCTACACCTTC
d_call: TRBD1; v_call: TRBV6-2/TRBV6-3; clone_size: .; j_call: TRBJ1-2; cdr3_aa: CASRLTGGHGYTF; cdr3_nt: TGTGCCAGCAGATTGACAGGGGGCCATGGCTACACCTTC
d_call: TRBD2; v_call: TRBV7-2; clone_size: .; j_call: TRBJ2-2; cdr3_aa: CASGRLAGTGELFF; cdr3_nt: TGTGCCAGCGGCCGACTAGCGGGGACCGGGGAGCTGTTTTTT
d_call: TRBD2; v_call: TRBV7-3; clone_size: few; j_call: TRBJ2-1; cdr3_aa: CASSLSLAGGPDEQFF; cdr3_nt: TGTGCCAGCAGCTTAAGTCTAGCGGGGGGGCCCGATGAGCAGTTCTTC
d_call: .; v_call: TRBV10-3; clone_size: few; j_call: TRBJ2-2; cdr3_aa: CAIRGEPNTGELFF; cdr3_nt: TGTGCCATCAGAGGGGAACCGAACACCGGGGAGCTGTTTTTT
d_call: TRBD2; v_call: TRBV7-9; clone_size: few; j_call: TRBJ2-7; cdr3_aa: CASSRGTSGGFSYEQYF; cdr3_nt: TGTGCCAGCAGCCGTGGGACTAGCGGGGGGTTCTCCTACGAGCAGTACTTC
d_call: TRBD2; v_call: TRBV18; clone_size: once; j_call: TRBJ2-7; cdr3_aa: CASSPNSQRGGGEQYF; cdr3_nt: TGTGCCAGCTCACCAAACTCCCAGCGGGGGGGCGGCGAGCAGTACTTC
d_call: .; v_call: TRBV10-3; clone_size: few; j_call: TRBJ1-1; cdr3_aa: CAIKAARNTEAFF; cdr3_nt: TGTGCCATCAAGGCAGCGAGGAACACTGAAGCTTTCTTT
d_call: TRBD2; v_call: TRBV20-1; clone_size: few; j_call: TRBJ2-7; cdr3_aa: CRASRLADIYEQYF; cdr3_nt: TGCAGAGCTAGCAGACTAGCGGATATCTACGAGCAGTACTTC
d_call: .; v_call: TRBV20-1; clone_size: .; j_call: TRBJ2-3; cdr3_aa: CSARGQLTDTQYF; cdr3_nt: TGCAGTGCTAGAGGACAGTTAACAGATACGCAGTATTTT
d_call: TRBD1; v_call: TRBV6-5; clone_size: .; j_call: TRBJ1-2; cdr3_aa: CASSRTGEGGYTF; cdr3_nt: TGTGCCAGCAGTCGGACAGGGGAAGGTGGCTACACCTTC
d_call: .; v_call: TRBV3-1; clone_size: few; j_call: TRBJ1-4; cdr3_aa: CASSQGPAAGNEKLFF; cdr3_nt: TGTGCCAGCAGCCAGGGTCCGGCCGCAGGAAATGAAAAACTGTTTTTT
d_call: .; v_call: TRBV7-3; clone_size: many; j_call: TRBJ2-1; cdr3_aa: CASSLNSFNEQFF; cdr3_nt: TGTGCCAGCAGCTTAAATAGTTTCAATGAGCAGTTCTTC
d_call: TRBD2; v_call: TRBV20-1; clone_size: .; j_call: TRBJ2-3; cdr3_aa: CSAGRSSGSLGTDTQYF; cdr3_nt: TGCAGTGCAGGCCGCTCTAGCGGGAGCCTCGGAACAGATACGCAGTATTTT
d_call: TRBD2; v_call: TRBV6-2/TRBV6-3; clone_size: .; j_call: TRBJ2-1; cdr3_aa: CASRRPGLADQNEQFF; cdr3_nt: TGTGCCAGCAGGCGTCCGGGACTAGCGGATCAAAATGAGCAGTTCTTC
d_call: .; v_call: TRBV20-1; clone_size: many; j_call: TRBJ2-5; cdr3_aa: CSARRGGQETQYF; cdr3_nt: TGCAGTGCCAGAAGGGGGGGCCAAGAGACCCAGTACTTC
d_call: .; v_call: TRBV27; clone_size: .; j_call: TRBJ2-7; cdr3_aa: CASSLSTVYEQYF; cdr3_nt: TGTGCCAGCAGTTTATCTACAGTCTACGAGCAGTACTTC